Listed below are T cell receptor beta chains from one sample, sequenced in a study of identical twins. One entry per CDR3 protein results from TCRdb running MiXCR on the 5' RACE reads. Here the sample spans around 650,000 distinct CDR3 sequences, 7.1% being singletons. These same records also appear under a second study, on yellow fever vaccine responses in identical twins.

Sequenced input: PBMCs. Receptors originate from a woman aged 18-29 years in good health. Each CDR3 is given with its conserved first and last residue. D genes are given only for firm matches. Clone size appears in some rows only: once, few, many, or a class for an expanded clone.

len | j_gene | d_gene | abundance | v_gene | CDR3aa | CDR3nt
16 | TRBJ1-2 | - | many | TRBV7-8 | CASSLDRVSTNYGYTF | TGTGCCAGCAGCTTAGACAGGGTCTCTACTAACTATGGCTACACCTTC
14 | TRBJ2-5 | - | few | TRBV3-1 | CASSQFPSLGAQYF | TGTGCCAGCAGCCAATTCCCGTCTTTGGGGGCCCAGTACTTC
18 | TRBJ2-1 | TRBD2 | - | TRBV7-6 | CASSKKNRRLAGVNEQFF | TGTGCCAGCAGCAAAAAGAACCGACGGCTAGCGGGAGTCAATGAGCAGTTCTTC
13 | TRBJ2-1 | - | few | TRBV6-4 | CASSDSWPSQQFF | TGTGCCAGCAGTGACTCATGGCCGTCGCAACAGTTCTTC
16 | TRBJ2-7 | TRBD2 | many | TRBV5-1 | CASSLVGSGRSYEQYF | TGCGCCAGCAGCTTGGTAGGTAGCGGGCGATCCTACGAGCAGTACTTC
18 | TRBJ2-7 | - | - | TRBV12-3/TRBV12-4 | CAFCFYDLSGRDSYEQYF | TGTGCCTTCTGTTTTTATGACCTTTCTGGCAGGGACTCCTACGAGCAGTACTTC
15 | TRBJ2-3 | TRBD2 | many | TRBV29-1 | CSVERVAGVADTQYF | TGCAGCGTTGAGCGGGTAGCGGGAGTTGCAGATACGCAGTATTTT
15 | TRBJ1-5 | TRBD1 | few | TRBV12-3/TRBV12-4 | CASSTGTGGNQPQHF | TGTGCCAGCAGTACCGGGACAGGTGGGAATCAGCCCCAGCATTTT
16 | TRBJ2-3 | - | few | TRBV29-1 | CSVPPQGGGHTDTQYF | TGCAGCGTCCCCCCCCAGGGGGGCGGCCACACAGATACGCAGTATTTT
15 | TRBJ2-7 | - | - | TRBV20-1 | CSASRPLAVSYEQYF | TGCAGTGCTAGCAGACCCTTAGCCGTTTCCTACGAGCAGTACTTC
15 | TRBJ1-2 | - | many | TRBV12-3/TRBV12-4 | CASRLAPGDDYGYTF | TGTGCCAGCAGGCTAGCACCAGGGGACGACTATGGCTACACCTTC
19 | TRBJ2-3 | TRBD2 | few | TRBV18 | CASSPLGGLAGTSTDTQYF | TGTGCCAGCTCACCACTCGGTGGACTAGCGGGAACTAGCACAGATACGCAGTATTTT
15 | TRBJ2-3 | TRBD2 | - | TRBV29-1 | CSVGVAGGRTDTQYF | TGCAGCGTTGGGGTAGCGGGAGGGCGCACAGATACGCAGTATTTT
12 | TRBJ2-2 | - | many | TRBV24-1 | CATSDETGELFF | TGTGCCACCAGTGATGAGACCGGGGAGCTGTTTTTT
13 | TRBJ2-1 | - | - | TRBV15 | CATSRDLAPAQFF | TGTGCCACCAGCAGAGATTTGGCCCCCGCGCAGTTCTTC
20 | TRBJ2-5 | - | many | TRBV4-2 | CASSQKKGWVGTENQETQYF | TGTGCCAGCAGCCAAAAAAAGGGCTGGGTCGGGACGGAAAACCAAGAGACCCAGTACTTC
19 | TRBJ2-1 | TRBD2 | few | TRBV12-5 | CASGLGPGTSVSSYNEQFF | TGTGCTAGTGGTTTGGGTCCCGGGACTAGCGTGAGCTCCTACAATGAGCAGTTCTTC
16 | TRBJ1-6 | - | few | TRBV5-1 | CASSVGPTGNNSPLHF | TGCGCCAGCAGCGTTGGACCGACAGGAAATAATTCACCCCTCCACTTT
12 | TRBJ2-1 | - | few | TRBV6-5 | CASKGWNNEQFF | TGTGCCAGCAAGGGCTGGAACAATGAGCAGTTCTTC
17 | TRBJ2-3 | TRBD2 | few | TRBV20-1 | CSASGSRGTSVPDTQYF | TGCAGTGCTAGCGGCTCACGGGGGACTAGCGTTCCAGATACGCAGTATTTT
16 | TRBJ2-1 | - | many | TRBV12-3/TRBV12-4 | CASSLQLMLTYNEQFF | TGTGCCAGCAGCCTACAGTTGATGCTCACCTACAATGAGCAGTTCTTC
8 | TRBJ2-1 | TRBD1 | - | TRBV29-1 | CSVDKDRF | TGCAGCGTTGACAAGGACAGGTTC
13 | TRBJ2-3 | - | - | TRBV7-3 | CASSPVGEDTQYF | TGTGCCAGCAGCCCGGTGGGGGAAGATACGCAGTATTTT
15 | TRBJ2-7 | - | - | TRBV18 | CASSPGQRTSYEQYF | TGTGCCAGCTCACCAGGGCAGCGGACCTCCTACGAGCAGTACTTC
17 | TRBJ1-2 | TRBD1 | - | TRBV18 | CASSPPNMDRAQSGYTF | TGTGCCAGCTCACCACCGAACATGGACAGGGCCCAATCTGGCTACACCTTC
16 | TRBJ2-1 | TRBD1 | - | TRBV5-1 | CASSRPQDRVLNEQFF | TGCGCCAGCAGCCGCCCCCAGGACAGGGTCCTGAATGAGCAGTTCTTC
15 | TRBJ1-3 | - | few | TRBV10-3 | CAISGPTRSGNTIYF | TGTGCCATCAGTGGGCCGACTAGATCTGGAAACACCATATATTTT
16 | TRBJ2-6 | - | - | TRBV4-2 | CASSQDPTSGANVLTF | TGTGCCAGCAGCCAAGATCCCACCTCTGGGGCCAACGTCCTGACTTTC
14 | TRBJ2-5 | - | - | TRBV28 | CASSNPTVGETQYF | TGTGCCAGCAGTAACCCGACGGTAGGAGAGACCCAGTACTTC
14 | TRBJ2-1 | - | many | TRBV12-3/TRBV12-4 | CASSPPWGHNEQFF | TGTGCCAGCAGTCCCCCGTGGGGGCACAATGAGCAGTTCTTC
15 | TRBJ1-2 | TRBD1 | - | TRBV20-1 | CSADSRAGGPYGYTF | TGCAGTGCCGATTCCCGGGCAGGGGGCCCCTATGGCTACACCTTC
14 | TRBJ2-1 | TRBD1 | few | TRBV5-7 | CASSSRGTGNEQFF | TGTGCCAGCAGCAGTCGGGGGACAGGGAATGAGCAGTTCTTC
14 | TRBJ2-3 | - | few | TRBV12-3/TRBV12-4 | CASRVGQPTDTQYF | TGTGCCAGCCGCGTCGGACAGCCTACAGATACGCAGTATTTT
17 | TRBJ2-3 | TRBD2 | - | TRBV7-9 | CASSYGAGTSGTDTQYF | TGTGCCAGCAGCTATGGCGCTGGGACTAGCGGCACAGATACGCAGTATTTT
19 | TRBJ2-4 | TRBD2 | few | TRBV7-2 | CASSLAGLAGGLAKNIQYF | TGTGCCAGCAGCTTAGCGGGACTAGCGGGGGGCCTCGCCAAAAACATTCAGTACTTC
15 | TRBJ1-2 | - | many | TRBV7-9 | CASSLKSGQGGGYTF | TGTGCCAGCAGCTTAAAATCGGGTCAGGGAGGTGGCTACACCTTC
13 | TRBJ1-5 | - | - | TRBV12-3/TRBV12-4 | CASKQRGNQPQHF | TGTGCCAGCAAGCAAAGGGGCAATCAGCCCCAGCATTTT
14 | TRBJ2-7 | - | - | TRBV20-1 | CSARGGQHAYEQYF | TGCAGTGCTAGGGGGGGACAACACGCCTACGAGCAGTACTTC
22 | TRBJ2-2 | - | few | TRBV2 | CASSGDRFQTAPFHTNTGELFF | TGTGCCAGCAGTGGCGACAGGTTTCAAACAGCCCCATTCCACACAAACACCGGGGAGCTGTTTTTT
15 | TRBJ2-5 | - | many | TRBV3-1 | CASSQRVQPQETQYF | TGTGCCAGCAGCCAAAGGGTCCAACCACAAGAGACCCAGTACTTC
15 | TRBJ1-1 | - | - | TRBV19 | CASSTSGQGGPEAFF | TGTGCCAGTAGTACCTCGGGGCAAGGAGGGCCTGAAGCTTTCTTT
13 | TRBJ1-5 | - | many | TRBV6-1 | CASRGHNNQPQHF | TGTGCCAGCAGAGGACACAATAATCAGCCCCAGCATTTT
17 | TRBJ2-1 | TRBD2 | many | TRBV7-6 | CASSLGEVGLADNEQFF | TGTGCCAGCAGCTTAGGAGAAGTTGGTCTAGCGGACAATGAGCAGTTCTTC
14 | TRBJ1-5 | - | - | TRBV10-3 | CAISRGDSNQPQHF | TGTGCCATCAGTCGGGGGGATAGCAATCAGCCCCAGCATTTT
16 | TRBJ1-1 | - | few | TRBV12-3/TRBV12-4 | CASSPGGTAMNTEAFF | TGTGCCAGCAGTCCCGGGGGCACGGCCATGAACACTGAAGCTTTCTTT
16 | TRBJ2-7 | - | - | TRBV5-5 | CASSRAWVQSAYEQYF | TGTGCCAGCAGTAGGGCGTGGGTCCAATCTGCTTACGAGCAGTACTTC
13 | TRBJ1-2 | TRBD1 | few | TRBV6-1 | CASSGGTVGGYTF | TGTGCCAGCAGTGGCGGGACAGTGGGCGGCTACACCTTC
15 | TRBJ2-1 | - | many | TRBV6-2/TRBV6-3 | CASSLPGTLYNEQFF | TGTGCCAGCAGCTTGCCCGGGACTCTTTACAATGAGCAGTTCTTC
16 | TRBJ2-7 | TRBD1 | - | TRBV7-9 | CASSFGEVDRAYEQYF | TGTGCCAGCAGCTTTGGGGAGGTGGACAGGGCCTACGAGCAGTACTTC
12 | TRBJ1-5 | - | many | TRBV10-2 | CASRGSNQPQHF | TGTGCCAGCCGGGGTAGCAATCAGCCCCAGCATTTT
15 | TRBJ2-7 | TRBD1 | few | TRBV6-5 | CASSYSRGPSYEQYF | TGTGCCAGCAGTTACTCCAGGGGGCCCTCCTACGAGCAGTACTTC
15 | TRBJ2-3 | - | many | TRBV25-1 | CASSESGSRRDTQYF | TGTGCCAGCAGTGAATCTGGCTCCAGACGGGATACGCAGTATTTT
15 | TRBJ2-5 | - | few | TRBV10-3 | CAISDGIGDLETQYF | TGTGCCATCAGTGACGGGATCGGGGACCTGGAGACCCAGTACTTC
11 | TRBJ2-5 | - | - | TRBV24-1 | CATSAKETQYF | TGTGCCACCAGTGCCAAAGAGACCCAGTACTTC
14 | TRBJ1-1 | - | many | TRBV5-1 | CASMEGPRDTEAFF | TGCGCCAGCATGGAGGGGCCCCGGGACACTGAAGCTTTCTTT
16 | TRBJ2-3 | - | few | TRBV5-1 | CASSLGGSASTDTQYF | TGCGCCAGCAGCTTGGGTGGGTCAGCTAGCACAGATACGCAGTATTTT
14 | TRBJ2-7 | - | - | TRBV2 | CASTASSRSYEQYF | TGTGCCAGCACTGCGAGCTCAAGGTCCTACGAGCAGTACTTC
13 | TRBJ1-1 | - | - | TRBV20-1 | CSARDGPGTEAFF | TGCAGTGCTAGAGATGGACCGGGCACTGAAGCTTTCTTT
13 | TRBJ2-5 | - | many | TRBV12-3/TRBV12-4 | CASSLDGQETQYF | TGTGCCAGCAGTTTGGACGGTCAAGAGACCCAGTACTTC
15 | TRBJ2-1 | - | few | TRBV24-1 | CATSDFQSRVDEQFF | TGTGCCACCAGTGATTTCCAGAGCAGGGTGGATGAGCAGTTCTTC